The present T cell receptor (beta chain) was sequenced within a study of blood T cell repertoires in COVID-19. The method was immunoSEQ multiplex PCR; TCRdb's version includes in-frame clones alone and lacks a portion of them. The repertoire holds tens of thousands of clones, with under 90% as singletons. V was pared by 3 bases and J by 0 bases, with 5 bases of the junction left unmatched. The CDR3 loop spans 16 amino acids. The germline V gene has CDR1 LNHDA and CDR2 SQIVND (reference sequence). This chain links TRBV19 with TRBJ1-5, with TRBD1 identical over 7 bases. Sequencing was performed on peripheral blood. The clonotype originates from an elderly man with acute or convalescent COVID-19. For the CDR3, the DNA is TGTGCCAGTAGTATGGTAGGGGGCCATAGCAATCAGCCCCAGCATTTT. Protein sequence: CASSMVGGHSNQPQHF.